The rows below give T cell receptor beta chains drawn from one sample of a study of Graves' ophthalmopathy and Graves' hyperthyroidism. TCRdb reprocessed the multiplex PCR reads via MiXCR and lists one record per CDR3 protein. The sample contains 350,000 to 400,000 distinct CDR3 sequences, approximately 15% of which appear only once. Sequencing was done on a sample of peripheral blood. The origin of the receptors is a woman between 18 and 29 years old with stable Graves' hyperthyroidism. CDR3s include the opening cysteine and the closing phenylalanine or tryptophan. A D gene is named only where the DNA matches it firmly. Size is stated for part of the rows, as once, few or many counts, or as a class when the clone is expanded.

d_gene: NA; abundance: many; v_gene: TRBV12-3/TRBV12-4; j_gene: TRBJ2-2; CDR3aa: CASSLAPSGASLVFF; CDR3nt: TGTGCCAGCAGTTTAGCGCCTTCAGGGGCGAGTTTGGTGTTTTTT
d_gene: TRBD1; abundance: NA; v_gene: TRBV6-5; j_gene: TRBJ2-7; CDR3aa: CASSLSDRIKTYEQYF; CDR3nt: TGTGCCAGCAGTTTATCGGACAGGATCAAAACCTACGAGCAGTACTTC
d_gene: TRBD1; abundance: many; v_gene: TRBV2; j_gene: TRBJ1-1; CDR3aa: CASRARGLSEAFF; CDR3nt: TGTGCCAGCCGAGCCAGGGGGCTAAGTGAAGCTTTCTTT
d_gene: NA; abundance: many; v_gene: TRBV2; j_gene: TRBJ2-5; CDR3aa: CASSDRETQYF; CDR3nt: TGTGCCAGCAGTGACCGGGAGACCCAGTACTTC
d_gene: NA; abundance: many; v_gene: TRBV7-2; j_gene: TRBJ2-5; CDR3aa: CASSAPGTPQETQYF; CDR3nt: TGTGCCAGCAGCGCCCCCGGGACACCCCAAGAGACCCAGTACTTC
d_gene: NA; abundance: many; v_gene: TRBV12-3/TRBV12-4; j_gene: TRBJ1-2; CDR3aa: CASTPGYGYTF; CDR3nt: TGTGCCAGCACTCCAGGGTATGGCTACACCTTC
d_gene: NA; abundance: many; v_gene: TRBV27; j_gene: TRBJ2-7; CDR3aa: CASSGRARVSHEQYF; CDR3nt: TGTGCCAGCAGTGGGCGGGCCAGGGTTAGCCACGAGCAGTACTTC
d_gene: NA; abundance: few; v_gene: TRBV4-2; j_gene: TRBJ1-5; CDR3aa: CASSRKKNSPGYHSNQPQHF; CDR3nt: TGTGCCAGCAGCCGAAAAAAAAACTCCCCCGGGTATCATAGCAATCAGCCCCAGCATTTT
d_gene: NA; abundance: many; v_gene: TRBV6-5; j_gene: TRBJ1-2; CDR3aa: CASSYGTGGGYTF; CDR3nt: TGTGCCAGCAGTTACGGCACAGGTGGTGGCTACACCTTC
d_gene: NA; abundance: NA; v_gene: TRBV7-2; j_gene: TRBJ1-1; CDR3aa: CASSIGRGMNTEAFF; CDR3nt: TGTGCCAGCAGCATCGGACGGGGAATGAACACTGAAGCTTTCTTT
d_gene: NA; abundance: NA; v_gene: TRBV10-2; j_gene: TRBJ1-1; CDR3aa: CASRGGYTEAFF; CDR3nt: TGCGCCAGCAGAGGAGGGTATACTGAAGCTTTCTTT
d_gene: TRBD1; abundance: many; v_gene: TRBV5-1; j_gene: TRBJ2-2; CDR3aa: CASSLRTGPGELFF; CDR3nt: TGCGCCAGCAGCTTACGGACAGGGCCCGGGGAGCTGTTTTTT
d_gene: NA; abundance: many; v_gene: TRBV11-3; j_gene: TRBJ2-5; CDR3aa: CASKKGGQETQYF; CDR3nt: TGTGCCAGCAAGAAAGGGGGGCAAGAGACCCAGTACTTC
d_gene: NA; abundance: many; v_gene: TRBV20-1; j_gene: TRBJ1-2; CDR3aa: CSARDMNYGYTF; CDR3nt: TGCAGTGCTAGAGATATGAACTATGGCTACACCTTC
d_gene: NA; abundance: NA; v_gene: TRBV27; j_gene: TRBJ1-1; CDR3aa: CASSFGGGAREAFF; CDR3nt: TGTGCCAGCAGTTTCGGGGGGGGTGCAAGGGAAGCTTTCTTT
d_gene: NA; abundance: few; v_gene: TRBV24-1; j_gene: TRBJ1-1; CDR3aa: CATRDKTGNTEAFF; CDR3nt: TGTGCCACCAGAGATAAAACAGGGAACACTGAAGCTTTCTTT
d_gene: NA; abundance: many; v_gene: TRBV12-3/TRBV12-4; j_gene: TRBJ1-6; CDR3aa: CASSPGYSPLHF; CDR3nt: TGTGCCAGCAGTCCGGGATATTCACCCCTCCACTTT
d_gene: TRBD1; abundance: NA; v_gene: TRBV20-1; j_gene: TRBJ1-5; CDR3aa: CSARNPDRDRALQPQHF; CDR3nt: TGCAGTGCTAGGAACCCCGACCGGGACAGGGCTCTTCAGCCCCAGCATTTT
d_gene: NA; abundance: many; v_gene: TRBV25-1; j_gene: TRBJ1-2; CDR3aa: CASSTNRDGYGYTF; CDR3nt: TGTGCCAGCAGCACCAACCGGGACGGCTATGGCTACACCTTC
d_gene: TRBD1; abundance: NA; v_gene: TRBV5-1; j_gene: TRBJ2-7; CDR3aa: CASSLGTGGPYEQYF; CDR3nt: TGCGCCAGCAGCTTGGGAACAGGGGGCCCCTACGAGCAGTACTTC
d_gene: NA; abundance: few; v_gene: TRBV29-1; j_gene: TRBJ2-6; CDR3aa: CSVERPGIKGSGANVLTF; CDR3nt: TGCAGCGTTGAGCGACCGGGCATAAAAGGCTCTGGGGCCAACGTCCTGACTTTC
d_gene: NA; abundance: many; v_gene: TRBV19; j_gene: TRBJ1-2; CDR3aa: CASSRQGTLYGYTF; CDR3nt: TGTGCCAGTAGTAGGCAGGGGACTCTCTATGGCTACACCTTC
d_gene: NA; abundance: many; v_gene: TRBV3-1; j_gene: TRBJ1-1; CDR3aa: CASSRDINTEAFF; CDR3nt: TGTGCCAGCAGCCGAGACATTAACACTGAAGCTTTCTTT
d_gene: NA; abundance: many; v_gene: TRBV6-2/TRBV6-3; j_gene: TRBJ1-2; CDR3aa: CASSYSTRVKGYTF; CDR3nt: TGTGCCAGCAGTTACTCGACCAGGGTGAAAGGCTACACCTTC
d_gene: TRBD2; abundance: many; v_gene: TRBV11-3; j_gene: TRBJ2-5; CDR3aa: CASSLSLAGVETQYF; CDR3nt: TGTGCCAGCAGCTTATCCCTAGCGGGGGTAGAGACCCAGTACTTC
d_gene: TRBD1; abundance: many; v_gene: TRBV12-3/TRBV12-4; j_gene: TRBJ1-1; CDR3aa: CASSPQGMVAFF; CDR3nt: TGTGCCAGCAGTCCACAGGGGATGGTAGCTTTCTTT